The source of this T cell receptor beta chain is a study of cytomegalovirus exposure and HLA in healthy donors. Germline V gene lookup returns CDR1 MGHRA and CDR2 YSYEKL. Trimming removed 4 bases at V and 1 base at J, with 17 bases between. The CDR3 covers 17 residues. Repertoires were generated with immunoSEQ multiplex PCR, while TCRdb's copy carries only in-frame clones and drops some. The table records some 240,000 clones, approximately 86% of them present only once. Sequenced input: PBMCs. The sequence was obtained from a woman in her twenties or thirties in good health and CMV-seropositive. This chain joins TRBV4-1 and TRBJ1-3; perhaps TRBD1 as D (6 bases). CDR3 sequence (DNA): TGCGCCAGCAGCCGACAAGAGAGAGGGGGATCTGGAAACACCATATATTTT. Encoded protein: CASSRQERGGSGNTIYF.